These 7 T cell receptor beta chains were sequenced from one sample in a study of identical twins. TCRdb re-derived calls from the 5' RACE reads in MiXCR, one entry per CDR3 protein. The sample yields around 340,000 distinct CDR3 sequences, 9% to 15% seen once. The sample was also linked to a second study, of yellow fever vaccine responses in identical twins.

Sample: CD8+ T cells sorted from blood. These receptors all stem from a woman aged 18-29 years in good health.

The J gene is TRBJ2-3, the V gene TRBV10-3, with D possibly TRBD2 on 7 matching bases. Germline assignment: CDR1 ENHRY and CDR2 SYGVKD. Trimming left V 9 bases short and J 4 bases short, with 14 bases between. The CDR3 is made up of 13 amino acids. The CDR3 region is CAMGGLGPDTQYF. CDR3 DNA: TGTGCCATGGGGGGGCTAGGTCCAGATACGCAGTATTTT.

In this sample, this clonotype turned up a few times. The chain links TRBV2 to TRBJ2-2, with 9 bases identical to TRBD1. The CDR3 is 18 amino acids. The germline V gene encodes CDR1 SNHLY and CDR2 FYNNEI. With 0 bases clipped from V and 6 bases from J, the junction kept 11 bases outside the gene matches. The CDR3 region is CASSEALMGQGISGELFF. CDR3 DNA: TGTGCCAGCAGTGAAGCGCTTATGGGACAGGGTATCTCCGGGGAGCTGTTTTTT.

This clonotype was counted at least ten times. The chain joins TRBV28 to TRBJ2-7; tentatively, D is TRBD1 or TRBD2 (5 bases each). The length of the CDR3 is 14 residues. CDR1 MDHEN and CDR2 SYDVKM come from the germline V gene. With 6 bases removed from V and 5 bases from J, the gap between germline ends came to 17 bases. The CDR3 is CASSSGTGVHEQYF. CDR3 DNA: TGTGCCAGCAGCTCCGGGACCGGTGTCCACGAGCAGTACTTC.

This clonotype was seen many times. The CDR3 is CASSVGPNTEAFF. The CDR3 DNA sequence: TGTGCCAGCAGTGTGGGACCTAACACTGAAGCTTTCTTT. This rearrangement joins TRBV9 to TRBJ1-1; maybe TRBD1 (5 bases). The germline CDR1 and CDR2 sequences are SGDLS and YYNGEE. Trimming left V 5 bases short and J 2 bases short, with 10 bases between. The length of the CDR3 is 13 residues.

This clonotype was counted a few times. The gene calls are TRBV4-1 and TRBJ2-7; 10 bases are shared with TRBD1. CDR1 MGHRA and CDR2 YSYEKL come from the germline V gene. With V trimmed by 3 bases and J by 4 bases, 18 bases remained unmatched. CDR3 length: 19 residues. CDR3 protein: CASSQNRDRGPSGQYEQYF. Written as DNA, the CDR3 is TGCGCCAGCAGCCAGAACCGGGACAGGGGCCCGTCGGGACAATACGAGCAGTACTTC.

The table lists this clonotype with a few counts. The J gene is TRBJ1-1, the V gene TRBV6-5, with D perhaps matching TRBD1 (5 bases). The CDR3 consists of 16 residues. Germline lookup yields CDR1 MNHEY and CDR2 SVGAGI. V lost 0 bases and J lost 4, with 15 bases in between. The CDR3 region has the DNA TGTGCCAGCAGTTACTCCATTCCAAGGGGAGGCACTGAAGCTTTCTTT. Encoded protein: CASSYSIPRGGTEAFF.

The chain links TRBV4-2 to TRBJ2-2; D may match TRBD1 or TRBD2 (6 bases each). The CDR3 runs to 21 residues. Germline lookup yields CDR1 LGHNA and CDR2 YNFKEQ. V lost 0 bases to trimming and J lost 2 bases, with 25 bases between them. The CDR3 DNA sequence: TGTGCCAGCAGCCAAGAATTCCGACTAGTTGGGTTCGGGGGCAACACCGGGGAGCTGTTTTTT. Protein: CASSQEFRLVGFGGNTGELFF.